Sequencing of this TCR beta chain was carried out in a study of CD4 and CD8 cells across lung adenocarcinoma regions. One entry per CDR3 protein results from TCRdb running MiXCR on the PCR reads. This table holds about 25,000 distinct CDR3 sequences, 53% found once. The germline V gene encodes CDR1 SGHTA and CDR2 FQGNSA. This CDR3 spans 15 amino acids. V lost 1 base, J lost 6 bases, and 13 bases lay in between. The patients had localized lung adenocarcinoma, a non-small cell subtype. The sequenced sample was CD8+ T cells from the center of a lung tumor. This clonotype was sampled from a male donor with lung adenocarcinoma. The CD4 and CD8 labels of this study may be unreliable. The chain carries TRBV7-2 and TRBJ1-5; D possibly corresponds to TRBD1 (5 bases). CDR3: CASSLDWGSGQPQHF. The CDR3 DNA follows: TGTGCCAGCAGCTTAGATTGGGGGTCCGGTCAGCCCCAGCATTTT.